These T cell receptor beta chains were read from a single sample in a study of technical replicates of blood from several donors. Data came from immunoSEQ multiplex PCR; TCRdb stores just in-frame clones and leaves some out. This repertoire shows tens of thousands of clones, 94% found once; its top ten account for under 0.5%. The sample was T cells isolated from PBMCs. These receptor sequences come from a human donor in good health. The CDR3 runs from the conserved cysteine through the conserved F or W. Fields, in order: V gene, J gene, CDR3 protein.

v_call: TRBV9; j_call: TRBJ2-7; cdr3_aa: CASSVESAHEQYF
v_call: TRBV9; j_call: TRBJ1-5; cdr3_aa: CASSGGTELSNQPQHF
v_call: TRBV7-3; j_call: TRBJ2-7; cdr3_aa: CASSNTGIHEQYF
v_call: TRBV14; j_call: TRBJ1-2; cdr3_aa: CASSQDEDSLPHGYTF
v_call: TRBV7-3; j_call: TRBJ2-3; cdr3_aa: CASSFDSATDTQYF
v_call: TRBV21-1; j_call: TRBJ2-7; cdr3_aa: CASSIRDSNYEQYF
v_call: TRBV30; j_call: TRBJ2-3; cdr3_aa: CAWDRTGGTDTQYF
v_call: TRBV27; j_call: TRBJ2-2; cdr3_aa: CASSPQNTGELFF
v_call: TRBV7-9; j_call: TRBJ1-1; cdr3_aa: CASSLNTEGTEAFF
v_call: TRBV6-5; j_call: TRBJ2-2; cdr3_aa: CASSYSNLAGGGELFF
v_call: TRBV13; j_call: TRBJ2-1; cdr3_aa: CASSLAPQGEQFF
v_call: TRBV7-9; j_call: TRBJ2-7; cdr3_aa: CASSPTSNEQYF
v_call: TRBV6-1; j_call: TRBJ1-3; cdr3_aa: CASSEAQGYTIYF
v_call: TRBV27; j_call: TRBJ1-5; cdr3_aa: CASSLAGGRSNQPQHF